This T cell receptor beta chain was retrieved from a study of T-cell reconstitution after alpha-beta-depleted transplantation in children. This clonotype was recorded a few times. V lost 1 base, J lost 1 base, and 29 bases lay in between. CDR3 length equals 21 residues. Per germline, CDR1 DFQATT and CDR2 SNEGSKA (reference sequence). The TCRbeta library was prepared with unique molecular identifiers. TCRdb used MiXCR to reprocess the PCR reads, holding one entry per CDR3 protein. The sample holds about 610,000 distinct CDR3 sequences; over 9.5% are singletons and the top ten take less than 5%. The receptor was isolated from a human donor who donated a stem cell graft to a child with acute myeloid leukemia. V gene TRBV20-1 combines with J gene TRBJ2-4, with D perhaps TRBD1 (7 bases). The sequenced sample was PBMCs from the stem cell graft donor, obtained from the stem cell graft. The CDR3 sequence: CSARVVHPGQFTAGAKNIQYF. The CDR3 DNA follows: TGCAGTGCTAGAGTCGTGCATCCGGGACAGTTTACCGCGGGGGCCAAAAACATTCAGTACTTC.